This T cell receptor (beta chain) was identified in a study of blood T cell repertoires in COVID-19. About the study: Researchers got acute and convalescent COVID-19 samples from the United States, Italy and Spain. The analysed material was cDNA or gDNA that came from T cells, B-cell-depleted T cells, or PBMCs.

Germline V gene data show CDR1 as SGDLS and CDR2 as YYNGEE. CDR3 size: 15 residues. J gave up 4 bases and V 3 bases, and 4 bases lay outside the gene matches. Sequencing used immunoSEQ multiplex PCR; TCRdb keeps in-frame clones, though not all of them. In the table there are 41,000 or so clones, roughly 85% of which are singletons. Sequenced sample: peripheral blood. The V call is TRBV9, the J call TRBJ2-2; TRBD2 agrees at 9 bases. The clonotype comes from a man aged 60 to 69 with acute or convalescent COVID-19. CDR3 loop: CASSASGVLTGELFF. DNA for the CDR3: TGTGCCAGCAGCGCTAGCGGGGTCCTCACCGGGGAGCTGTTTTTT.